The entry that follows covers one T cell receptor beta chain sequence. The data were taken from a study of T cell repertoires in ileal Crohn's disease. Using immunoSEQ multiplex PCR, the repertoire was profiled, and TCRdb retains in-frame clones only, with some absent. The table shows more than 60,000 clones, with about 89% occurring only once. Time point reported: neoterminal ileum biopsy at postoperative endoscopy, about 6 months after surgery. The CDR3 sequence is 13 residues long. The V and J ends lost 0 bases and 7 bases, in that order; junction bases with no gene match: 2. Per the germline V gene, CDR1 is SGHDT and CDR2 is YYEEEE.

J is TRBJ1-1 and V is TRBV5-6; 8 nucleotides agree with TRBD1. This clonotype was obtained from an adult with Crohn's disease. The sequenced sample was ileal tissue. This CDR3 reads CASSLEGTGEAFF. The CDR3 DNA reads TGTGCCAGCAGCTTGGAGGGGACAGGTGAAGCTTTCTTT.